The clone carrying this T cell receptor beta chain was detected many times. Antigen: not known. J lost 2 bases, V lost 5 bases, and 2 bases had no gene match. Germline V lookup: CDR1 SGHVS, CDR2 FNYEAQ. The CDR3 runs to 13 residues. The data are from a study of T cells in Graves' hyperthyroidism and ophthalmopathy. The study, taken as a whole, reports: Most thyroid clonotypes expanded above 0.001 were also detected in blood.

There were TCR beta CDR3 regions amplified from RNA transcripts. TCR CDR3 underwent first-round RT-PCR with the HTBI primer set. TCRdb reprocessed the multiplex PCR reads via MiXCR and lists one record per CDR3 protein. The sample lists more than 550,000 distinct CDR3 sequences, 17% occurring once. The genes are TRBV7-6 and TRBJ2-5, with TRBD1 matching 7 bases. The sample taken for sequencing was blood. This receptor was taken from a man aged 45-65 years with Graves' hyperthyroidism. The CDR3 DNA reads as TGTGCCAGCAGCCTGGGACAGCAAGAGACCCAGTACTTC. Amino acids: CASSLGQQETQYF.